The 8 T cell receptor beta chains below all came from one sample that was sequenced in a study of blood T cell repertoires in COVID-19. TCRdb's copy holds only in-frame clones and misses some; the assay was immunoSEQ multiplex PCR. Of tens of thousands of clones listed, roughly 89% are singletons. The sequencing input was peripheral blood. Every receptor here comes from a woman between 45 and 60 years old with active COVID-19.

The V gene is TRBV5-5, the J gene TRBJ2-6, with 10 bases identical to TRBD2. CDR1 is SGHKS and CDR2 is YYEKEE in the germline V gene (reference sequence). The CDR3 spans 19 residues. J gave up 0 bases and V 3 bases, and 9 bases lay outside the gene matches. Written as DNA, the CDR3 is TGTGCCAGCAGCTGGGGATTAGCGGGAGGCAACTCTGGGGCCAACGTCCTGACTTTC. Residues: CASSWGLAGGNSGANVLTF.

This chain connects TRBV5-1 to TRBJ2-2, with 10 bases identical to TRBD2. CDR3 length equals 15 residues. Germline CDR1 SGHRS, CDR2 YFSETQ. J lost 5 bases, V lost 3 bases, and 4 bases had no gene match. The CDR3 region has the DNA TGCGCCAGCAGCTCCGGACTAGCGGATACCGGGGAGCTGTTTTTT. It is translated as CASSSGLADTGELFF.

This sequence joins TRBV7-2 and TRBJ2-3; D possibly corresponds to TRBD1 (5 bases). The V end was cut by 3 bases, the J end by 0 bases, with 10 bases between. The length of the CDR3 is 15 residues. CDR1 and CDR2 from the germline V gene are SGHTA and FQGNSA. Here the CDR3 DNA reads TGTGCCAGCAGCTTGCAGGGCATGAGCACAGATACGCAGTATTTT. Its translation is CASSLQGMSTDTQYF.

V is TRBV9 and J is TRBJ1-3; no reliable D call. Germline V gene sequence: CDR1 SGDLS, CDR2 YYNGEE. The CDR3 covers 17 residues. V lost 0 bases and J 0 bases, leaving 13 bases between the germline ends. The CDR3 nucleotides are TGTGCCAGCAGCGTAGTAGGTCTGCGGGGCTCTGGAAACACCATATATTTT. It yields the protein CASSVVGLRGSGNTIYF.

This chain links TRBV10-3 with TRBJ2-2; 7 bases agree with TRBD1. Germline V gene lookup returns CDR1 ENHRY and CDR2 SYGVKD. This CDR3 has 15 amino acids. V trimming: 6 bases; J trimming: 1 base; junction bases outside the gene matches: 5. CDR3 nucleotides: TGTGCCATCAGCCTTGGACAGGAGAACACCGGGGAGCTGTTTTTT. It is translated as CAISLGQENTGELFF.

This clone has only one observation. The chain carries TRBV18 and TRBJ1-6, with 8 bases lining up with TRBD1. CDR3 size: 16 residues. Trimming cost V 2 bases and J 5 bases; bases outside gene matches: 5. Germline V gene sequence: CDR1 KGHSH, CDR2 LQKENI. The CDR3 nucleotides are TGTGCCAGCTCACCAATCACAGGGGGAGATAATTCACCCCTCCACTTT. It translates to CASSPITGGDNSPLHF.

This chain uses TRBV19 with TRBJ2-2; D is possibly TRBD2 (6 bases). Trimming took 3 bases from V and 6 from J, leaving 8 bases between them. The CDR3 spans 13 residues. CDR1 is LNHDA, CDR2 SQIVND, per germline (reference sequence). CDR3 coding DNA: TGTGCCAGTAGTATCTGGGGGGCCGGGGAGCTGTTTTTT. Residues: CASSIWGAGELFF.

The CDR3, as DNA: TGTGCCAGCAGCTTAGGAGCGGGGAGGCAGGACGGGGAGCTGTTTTTT. This gives the protein CASSLGAGRQDGELFF. The rearrangement joins TRBV11-3 to TRBJ2-2; 7 nucleotides line up with TRBD2. The CDR3 runs 16 residues. V gave up 1 base and J gave up 7 bases; unmatched junction bases: 9. Germline CDR1 SGHNT, CDR2 YENEEA.